Presented here are 26 T cell receptor beta chains from one specimen sequenced in a study of blood T cell repertoires in COVID-19. Libraries were prepared by immunoSEQ multiplex PCR; TCRdb keeps only in-frame clonotypes and omits some of them. Of tens of thousands of clones detected, 75% to 90% appear once; the ten largest clones hold 4% to 6%. The material sequenced was peripheral blood. The receptors originated from a man between 60 and 75 years old with active COVID-19.

This clone was observed a few times. This chain connects TRBV4-2 to TRBJ1-2, with D unresolved. The CDR3 runs to 14 residues. Germline CDR1 and CDR2: LGHNA and YNFKEQ. V lost 0 bases to trimming and J lost 2 bases, with 7 bases between them. CDR3 nucleotide sequence: TGTGCCAGCAGCCAAGACCCTCGGAACTATGGCTACACCTTC. As protein: CASSQDPRNYGYTF.

The chain couples TRBV2 to TRBJ1-3, with 10 bases matching TRBD1. Looked up from germline, CDR1 is SNHLY and CDR2 is FYNNEI. Trimming removed 8 bases from V and 2 bases from J; junction bases left unmatched: 0. This CDR3 contains 13 residues. The CDR3 spells CASDRGPGNTIYF. The CDR3 coding sequence is TGTGCCAGCGACAGGGGGCCTGGAAACACCATATATTTT.

V is TRBV5-1 and J is TRBJ2-1; D is possibly TRBD2 (5 bases). The ends were cut back, 2 bases at V and 4 bases at J, with 16 bases in the middle. This CDR3 comprises 16 residues. The germline CDR1 and CDR2 sequences are SGHRS and YFSETQ. The CDR3 here is CASSFGSVDGYNEQFF. The CDR3 DNA reads TGCGCCAGCAGCTTTGGTAGCGTTGACGGTTACAATGAGCAGTTCTTC.

The DNA of the CDR3 is TGTGCCAGTAGTATAGACCCGACAGGGGTGTCCTACGAGCAGTACTTC. It yields the protein CASSIDPTGVSYEQYF. V usage is TRBV19 and J usage is TRBJ2-7, with 8 bases fitting TRBD1. Germline CDR1 is LNHDA and CDR2 is SQIVND (reference sequence). J gave up 1 base and V 0 bases, and 5 bases lay outside the gene matches. The CDR3 is made up of 16 amino acids.

The J gene is TRBJ1-5, the V gene TRBV6-1, with D hard to call. Trimming took 1 base from V and 4 from J, leaving 14 bases between them. The CDR3 is 16 residues long. Germline lookup yields CDR1 MNHNS and CDR2 SASEGT. The CDR3, as DNA: TGTGCCAGCAGTGAAGATGAAGGAACTATTAATCAGCCCCAGCATTTT. Translation: CASSEDEGTINQPQHF.

Written as DNA, the CDR3 is TGCAGTGCTAGTAATGCCCTGGGGACTTCGAACACCGGGGAGCTGTTTTTT. This sequence encodes CSASNALGTSNTGELFF. The genes are TRBV20-1 and TRBJ2-2; weak D call: TRBD2 (6 bases). Trimming removed 3 bases at V and 0 bases at J, with 17 bases between. The germline CDR1 and CDR2 sequences are DFQATT and SNEGSKA (reference sequence). CDR3 length equals 17 residues.

The chain is built from TRBV24-1 and TRBJ2-7; 7 bases agree with TRBD1. Losses at the gene ends were 3 bases for V and 6 bases for J; bases not matched to a gene: 10. Germline assignment: CDR1 KGHDR and CDR2 SFDVKD. This CDR3 has 15 residues. The CDR3 protein is CATSDAGTATPEQYF. The CDR3 DNA sequence: TGTGCCACCAGTGATGCCGGGACAGCCACTCCCGAGCAGTACTTC.

The chain joins TRBV4-3 to TRBJ1-2; D possibly corresponds to TRBD1 (5 bases). The V and J ends lost 0 bases and 7 bases respectively, with 18 bases between them. CDR3 length: 16 residues. Germline CDR1 and CDR2: LGHNA and YSLEER. The CDR3 loop is CASSQDYRPHTGGYTF. The CDR3 nucleotides are TGCGCCAGCAGCCAAGATTACAGGCCTCATACTGGTGGCTACACCTTC.

The V and J genes are TRBV15 and TRBJ2-4, with a possible D match to TRBD1 (6 bases). The CDR3 has 15 residues. Deletions cut 1 base from V and 7 bases from J, with 14 bases between. Germline CDR1 LNHNV, CDR2 YYDKDF (reference sequence). DNA for the CDR3: TGTGCCACCAGCAGAGCTGGTACAGGGAAGAACATTCAGTACTTC. Encoded protein: CATSRAGTGKNIQYF.

This CDR3 reads CASSRPILISGNTIYF. The CDR3 region has the DNA TGTGCCAGCAGCCGCCCTATACTGATCTCTGGAAACACCATATATTTT. The rearrangement links TRBV6-2 or TRBV6-3 to TRBJ1-3; D not resolved. Germline V CDR1 and CDR2: MNHEY, SVGEGT. The CDR3 has 16 amino acids. The germline V and J ends were trimmed by 6 bases and 0 bases, with 15 bases remaining between them.

This chain joins TRBV19 and TRBJ2-1, with a possible D match to TRBD2 (6 bases). V lost 0 bases to trimming and J lost 14 bases, with 14 bases between them. CDR1 and CDR2 (germline): LNHDA, SQIVND (reference sequence). This CDR3 has 13 amino acids. The CDR3 nucleotides read TGTGCCAGTAGTATAGAGGGACTGGCTGGGGAGTTCTTC. Translated: CASSIEGLAGEFF.

J is TRBJ2-7 and V is TRBV6-1; 8 bases map to TRBD1. Germline trimming cut 1 base from V and 6 bases from J; bases unmatched to any gene: 8. The length of the CDR3 is 15 residues. The germline CDR1 and CDR2 sequences are MNHNS and SASEGT. The DNA of the CDR3 is TGTGCCAGCAGTGAAGTAGGACAGGGTCGGGTCGAGCAGTACTTC. It codes for CASSEVGQGRVEQYF.

This chain joins TRBV28 and TRBJ1-4; D is undetermined. V dropped 8 bases and J dropped 7 bases, with 23 bases sitting between them. Germline loops: CDR1 MDHEN, CDR2 SYDVKM. The CDR3 is 16 residues long. CDR3 in amino acids: CASRTASGGLGEKLFF. The CDR3 DNA reads TGTGCCAGCCGAACCGCATCGGGAGGGCTGGGTGAAAAACTGTTTTTT.

The DNA of the CDR3 is TGCGCCAGCAGCCAAGGCAGGGACTCAACGAACACCGGGGAGCTGTTTTTT. As protein: CASSQGRDSTNTGELFF. The V gene is TRBV4-1, the J gene TRBJ2-2, with D perhaps matching TRBD2 (6 bases). The length of the CDR3 is 17 residues. V lost 1 base to trimming and J lost 0 bases, with 12 bases between them. Germline loops: CDR1 MGHRA, CDR2 YSYEKL.

The rearrangement links TRBV7-9 to TRBJ1-5, with D tentatively TRBD1 (5 bases). V was pared by 5 bases and J by 6 bases, with 8 bases between. Per germline, CDR1 SEHNR and CDR2 FQNEAQ (reference sequence). There are 12 residues in the CDR3. As DNA, the CDR3 is TGTGCCAGCAGCGTAGACAGTCAGCCCCAGCATTTT. This codes for CASSVDSQPQHF.

The gene calls are TRBV4-2 and TRBJ1-3; 8 positions agree with TRBD1. Germline V gives CDR1 LGHNA, CDR2 YNFKEQ. With 8 bases clipped from V and 3 bases from J, the junction kept 12 bases outside the gene matches. The CDR3 has 16 residues. CDR3 DNA sequence: TGTGCCAGCGGACCTTCAGGGGGCCCTCTTGGAAACACCATATATTTT. Amino acid sequence: CASGPSGGPLGNTIYF.

The chain joins TRBV7-2 to TRBJ1-1; D perhaps matches TRBD1 (6 bases). Germline V lookup: CDR1 SGHTA, CDR2 FQGNSA. The CDR3 extends over 13 amino acids. V was shortened by 6 bases and J by 9 bases, with 17 bases between the two germline ends. Here the CDR3 reads CASSLPGQLKAFF. The CDR3 DNA is TGTGCCAGCAGTCTCCCCGGACAGTTAAAAGCTTTCTTT.

This chain links TRBV28 with TRBJ2-7, with D tentatively TRBD2 (5 bases). The length of the CDR3 is 15 residues. The germline V and J ends were trimmed by 6 bases and 3 bases, with 18 bases remaining between them. CDR1 is MDHEN, CDR2 SYDVKM, per germline. The CDR3 nucleotides are TGTGCCAGCAGCCCCCCGGAGGCCACTCTCTACGAGCAGTACTTC. It specifies CASSPPEATLYEQYF. Full variable domain (rest looked up from reference TRBV28 and TRBJ2-7): DVKVTQSSRYLVKRTGEKVFLECVQDMDHENMFWYRQDPGLGLRLIYFSYDVKMKEKGDIPEGYSVSREKKERFSLILESASTNQTSMYLCASSPPEATLYEQYFGPGTRLTVT.

The J gene is TRBJ2-1, the V gene TRBV4-3, with D tentatively TRBD1 (6 bases). V was cut by 2 bases and J by 8 bases, with 13 bases left in between. The CDR3 has 14 residues. Germline loops: CDR1 LGHNA, CDR2 YSLEER. CDR3 DNA: TGCGCCAGCAGCCAATATCCAGGGGTGGATGAGCAGTTCTTC. It specifies CASSQYPGVDEQFF.

V is TRBV5-4 and J is TRBJ2-1; 9 bases align to TRBD2. The CDR3 runs 16 residues. After removal of 4 bases from V and 3 bases from J, the junction contained 8 bases not matched to a gene. Germline CDR1 reads SGHNT; CDR2 reads YYREEE (reference sequence). CDR3 in amino acids: CASSEPGLAFYNEQFF. The CDR3 DNA is TGTGCCAGCAGCGAACCGGGACTAGCATTCTACAATGAGCAGTTCTTC.

This clone appeared a few times. The chain has TRBV7-9 and TRBJ2-6, with D possibly being TRBD1 (5 bases). Germline CDR1 SEHNR, CDR2 FQNEAQ (reference sequence). The CDR3 sequence is 16 residues long. The V end lost 6 bases, the J end lost 3 bases, and 15 bases lay between the germline ends. CDR3 loop: CASRRTDTGGANVLTF. The DNA for the CDR3 is TGTGCCAGCAGACGGACGGACACCGGTGGGGCCAACGTCCTGACTTTC.

The chain recombines TRBV6-5 with TRBJ1-2; weak D call: TRBD1 (5 bases). The CDR3 length is 13 residues. V dropped 6 bases and J dropped 0 bases, with 8 bases sitting between them. Germline V lookup: CDR1 MNHEY, CDR2 SVGAGI. The CDR3 spells CASRARANYGYTF. The CDR3 bases are TGTGCCAGCAGGGCCAGGGCTAACTATGGCTACACCTTC.

The chain combines TRBV4-3 with TRBJ2-3; 9 bases map to TRBD1. The germline V gene encodes CDR1 LGHNA and CDR2 YSLEER. The J segment lost 10 bases and the V segment lost 2 bases, leaving 4 bases of the junction unmatched. The CDR3 runs to 13 residues. The chain's CDR3 is CASSQTRQGAQYF. In DNA form, the CDR3 reads TGCGCCAGCAGCCAAACTCGACAGGGGGCGCAGTATTTT.

The V gene is TRBV6-2 or TRBV6-3, the J gene TRBJ2-7; TRBD2 is a possible D gene (6 bases). The germline V gene encodes CDR1 MNHEY and CDR2 SVGEGT. Trimming removed 2 bases from V and 4 bases from J, with 15 bases in between. The CDR3 runs to 15 residues. The CDR3: CASSYLGTPLYEQYF. Here the CDR3 DNA reads TGTGCCAGCAGTTACCTGGGGACTCCACTGTACGAGCAGTACTTC.

The chain is built from TRBV20-1 and TRBJ2-5, with D tentatively TRBD2 (6 bases). The V end lost 3 bases, the J end lost 5 bases, and 16 bases lay between the germline ends. The CDR3 spans 14 residues. Germline V gene sequence: CDR1 DFQATT, CDR2 SNEGSKA (reference sequence). The CDR3 nucleotides read TGCAGTGCTAGTCGGCTAGCGAGAATTGAGACCCAGTACTTC. Protein: CSASRLARIETQYF.

The chain combines TRBV5-4 with TRBJ2-5; 7 positions match TRBD2. Germline CDR1 reads SGHNT; CDR2 reads YYREEE (reference sequence). Unmatched junction bases numbered 3, after V lost 1 base and J lost 3 bases. CDR3 size: 14 residues. Here the CDR3 DNA reads TGTGCCAGCAGCTTGAGCGGGGCAAAAGAGACCCAGTACTTC. Amino acids: CASSLSGAKETQYF.